The T cell receptor (beta chain) under discussion was sequenced for a study of T cell responses to AZD1222 COVID-19 vaccine. Broader study findings: It was only after the peak T cell response that any repertoires were sampled. Among AZD1222 vaccinees, only six or seven were seropositive at baseline. Donors in the cohort were predominantly white British and more often female, and clonal diversity was possibly underestimated.

Pooled together were second doses at about 4 or about 12 weeks. As regards this clone: No antigen is known for it.

This CDR3 has 16 amino acids. The germline V gene encodes CDR1 SGHKS and CDR2 YYEKEE (reference sequence). The V gene lost 4 bases and the J gene lost 0 bases, with 14 bases spanning the gap. Data came from immunoSEQ multiplex PCR; TCRdb stores just in-frame clones and leaves some out. Of 180,000 or so clones in the sample, about 94% were seen once. This clonotype was obtained from an adult who received the AZD1222 COVID-19 vaccine. Sequencing used peripheral blood, obtained 28 days after the second AZD1222 dose. The V call is TRBV5-5, the J call TRBJ1-5; D may be TRBD1 (5 bases). This CDR3 reads CASSPDRPYSNQPQHF. In DNA form, the CDR3 reads TGTGCCAGCAGCCCCGACAGACCTTATAGCAATCAGCCCCAGCATTTT.